A single sample is the source of the 16 T cell receptor beta chains below, sequenced in a study of early stage breast cancer tumors. Measured with immunoSEQ multiplex PCR; TCRdb has only the in-frame clones, and not every one. The table has fewer than 70,000 clones, roughly 80% seen once. Input material: blood. The origin of the receptors is a person aged 25 to 39 with breast cancer.

The J gene is TRBJ2-1, the V gene TRBV6-5; TRBD2 matches at 8 bases. CDR1 and CDR2 (germline): MNHEY, SVGAGI. The CDR3 is made up of 16 amino acids. V trimming: 1 base; J trimming: 5 bases; junction bases outside the gene matches: 7. The CDR3 loop is CASSYLGTRKNNEQFF. The CDR3 coding sequence is TGTGCCAGCAGTTACTTGGGGACTAGGAAAAACAATGAGCAGTTCTTC.

This clone was seen a single time. This chain links TRBV4-2 with TRBJ2-5; D gene unclear. V gave up 1 base and J gave up 4 bases, with 4 bases separating them. Germline CDR1 reads LGHNA; CDR2 reads YNFKEQ. The CDR3 is 12 residues long. The CDR3 sequence: CASSQATETQYF. In nucleotides, the CDR3 is TGTGCCAGCAGCCAAGCTACAGAGACCCAGTACTTC.

The chain recombines TRBV10-3 with TRBJ2-7, with TRBD1 as a possible D gene (6 bases). This CDR3 spans 16 amino acids. Between the trimmed V and J ends, which lost 4 bases and 2 bases, there was a span of 18 bases. CDR1 and CDR2 (germline): ENHRY, SYGVKD. CDR3 coding DNA: TGTGCCATCAGTGCAAGGACCGGGACAACAGCCTACGAGCAGTACTTC. This codes for CAISARTGTTAYEQYF.

The chain employs TRBV7-2 and TRBJ2-7; no reliable D call. This CDR3 has 12 amino acids. Germline V gene lookup returns CDR1 SGHTA and CDR2 FQGNSA. V lost 0 bases to trimming and J lost 4 bases, with 4 bases between them. Here the CDR3 DNA reads TGTGCCAGCAGCTTAGCTACATACGAGCAGTACTTC. This gives the protein CASSLATYEQYF.

The chain employs TRBV5-1 and TRBJ1-2, with 8 bases fitting TRBD1. Per germline, CDR1 SGHRS and CDR2 YFSETQ. The V segment lost 9 bases and the J segment 1 base; nucleotides outside the gene matches: 11. The CDR3 contains 15 residues. CDR3 sequence reads: CATPPGQAYNYGYTF. The CDR3 nucleotides are TGCGCCACCCCCCCGGGACAGGCTTATAACTATGGCTACACCTTC.

The gene calls are TRBV5-4 and TRBJ2-2; TRBD1 might be the D (5 bases). CDR1 is SGHNT, CDR2 YYREEE, per germline (reference sequence). The CDR3 spans 12 residues. V was cut by 5 bases and J by 7 bases, with 9 bases left in between. In DNA, the CDR3 is TGTGCCAGCAGAACAGACAGCGGGGAGCTGTTTTTT. It yields the protein CASRTDSGELFF.

V and J are TRBV6-6 and TRBJ1-5; possibly TRBD1 for D (6 bases). V shed 10 bases and J shed 6 bases, with 19 bases lying between them. The CDR3 totals 14 residues. Per the germline V gene, CDR1 is MNHNY and CDR2 is SVGAGI (reference sequence). The CDR3 nucleotides are TGTGCCACCCACGGTACAGGGCTAGTTCAGCCCCAGCATTTT. It translates to CATHGTGLVQPQHF.

The chain uses TRBV5-6 and TRBJ2-7; 7 bases match TRBD2. V dropped 1 base and J dropped 2; count of bases not matched to a gene: 6. The CDR3 contains 15 residues. Looked up from germline, CDR1 is SGHDT and CDR2 is YYEEEE. CDR3 coding DNA: TGTGCCAGCAGCTTGATTGGGGGGGGACCCTACGAGCAGTACTTC. Its protein product is CASSLIGGGPYEQYF. Full variable domain (rest looked up from reference TRBV5-6 and TRBJ2-7): DAGVTQSPTHLIKTRGQQVTLRCSPKSGHDTVSWYQQALGQGPQFIFQYYEEEERQRGNFPDRFSGHQFPNYSSELNVNALLLGDSALYLCASSLIGGGPYEQYFGPGTRLTVT.

This clone was counted once. V gene TRBV18 combines with J gene TRBJ2-7; 13 nucleotides agree with TRBD2. The V and J ends lost 3 bases and 6 bases, in that order; junction bases with no gene match: 11. Looked up from germline, CDR1 is KGHSH and CDR2 is LQKENI. This CDR3 is 17 amino acids long. CDR3 in amino acids: CASSPGLAGELLGEQYF. Here the CDR3 DNA reads TGTGCCAGCTCACCCGGACTAGCGGGGGAACTTCTCGGCGAGCAGTACTTC. Together with reference TRBV18 and TRBJ2-7, the CDR3 gives the full variable domain: NAGVMQNPRHLVRRRGQEARLRCSPMKGHSHVYWYRQLPEEGLKFMVYLQKENIIDESGMPKERFSAEFPKEGPSILRIQQVVRGDSAAYFCASSPGLAGELLGEQYFGPGTRLTVT.

The chain joins TRBV11-2 to TRBJ2-7; 8 bases line up with TRBD1. Germline CDR1 reads SGHAT; CDR2 reads FQNNGV. V gave up 3 bases and J gave up 6 bases; unmatched junction bases: 10. This CDR3 has 15 amino acids. This CDR3 is CASSFPGQGLTEQYF. CDR3 coding DNA: TGTGCCAGCAGCTTCCCCGGACAGGGTTTAACCGAGCAGTACTTC.

The chain is built from TRBV29-1 and TRBJ2-7; 15 bases are shared with TRBD2. Germline assignment: CDR1 SQVTM and CDR2 ANQGSEA. The CDR3 contains 14 residues. V trimming: 5 bases; J trimming: 9 bases; junction bases outside the gene matches: 8. CDR3 sequence reads: CSVSTTGLAGGQYF. CDR3 coding DNA: TGCAGCGTTTCAACTACGGGACTAGCGGGAGGGCAGTACTTC.

This chain joins TRBV30 and TRBJ2-1; tentatively, D is TRBD2 (5 bases). CDR1 and CDR2 (germline): GTSNPN, SVGIG (reference sequence). The V gene lost 0 bases and the J gene lost 3 bases, with 15 bases spanning the gap. CDR3 length: 16 amino acids. CDR3 nucleotide sequence: TGTGCCTGGAGTGTAGAGGGCAGGATCATCTACAATGAGCAGTTCTTC. Translation: CAWSVEGRIIYNEQFF.

The gene calls are TRBV5-1 and TRBJ2-3, with 7 bases fitting TRBD2. This CDR3 has 15 residues. V gave up 7 bases and J gave up 4 bases; unmatched junction bases: 12. Looked up from germline, CDR1 is SGHRS and CDR2 is YFSETQ. The CDR3 region has the DNA TGCGCCAGCGCCCTGGGAGGACTAGAGGCAGATACGCAGTATTTT. Protein product: CASALGGLEADTQYF.

This chain connects TRBV6-5 to TRBJ2-3; the match to TRBD2 covers 8 bases. The CDR3 extends over 15 amino acids. Trimming removed 4 bases from V and 4 bases from J; junction bases left unmatched: 7. Germline CDR1 MNHEY, CDR2 SVGAGI. The CDR3 bases are TGTGCCAGCAGTTCCTCCGGGACTAGTGCAGATACGCAGTATTTT. Protein: CASSSSGTSADTQYF.

The V and J genes are TRBV27 and TRBJ1-2, with TRBD1 matching over 9 bases. This CDR3 has 17 amino acids. Germline assignment: CDR1 MNHEY and CDR2 SMNVEV (reference sequence). V was clipped by 5 bases and J by 6 bases; unmatched bases: 16. CDR3 nucleotide sequence: TGTGCCAGCAGTCCGGGACAGGGAGGGGGATGGCTACATGGCTACACCTTC. Translated: CASSPGQGGGWLHGYTF.

About this clone: Within the sample, other DNA sequences also encode this same CDR3. The V gene is TRBV6-4, the J gene TRBJ2-7; D gene unclear. Germline CDR1 reads MRHNA; CDR2 reads SNTAGT. The CDR3 totals 12 residues. V was shortened by 10 bases and J by 5 bases, with 15 bases between the two germline ends. The CDR3 sequence is CAKTPGLNEQYF. The CDR3 DNA is TGTGCCAAGACACCGGGTTTAAACGAGCAGTACTTC.